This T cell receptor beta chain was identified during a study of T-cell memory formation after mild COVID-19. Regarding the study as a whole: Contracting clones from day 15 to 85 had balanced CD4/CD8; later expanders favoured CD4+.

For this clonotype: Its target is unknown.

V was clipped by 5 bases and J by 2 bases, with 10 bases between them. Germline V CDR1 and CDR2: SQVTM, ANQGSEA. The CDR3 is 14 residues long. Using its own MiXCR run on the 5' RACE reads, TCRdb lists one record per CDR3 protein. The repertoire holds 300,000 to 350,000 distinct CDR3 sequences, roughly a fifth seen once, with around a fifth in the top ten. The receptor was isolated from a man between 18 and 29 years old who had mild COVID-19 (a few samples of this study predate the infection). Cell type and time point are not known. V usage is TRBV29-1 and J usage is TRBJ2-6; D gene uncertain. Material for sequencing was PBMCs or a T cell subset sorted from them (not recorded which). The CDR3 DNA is TGCAGCGTTTCTGTAGCCGCTGGGGCCAACGTCCTGACTTTC. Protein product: CSVSVAAGANVLTF.